A single sample gave rise to the 24 T cell receptor beta chains below, sequenced in a study of Graves' ophthalmopathy and Graves' hyperthyroidism. Amplifying from RNA transcripts, the study obtained TCR beta CDR3 regions. The authors performed first-round RT-PCR with HTBI primers and then a second-round multiplex PCR. Each CDR3 protein is one row after TCRdb ran MiXCR on the multiplex PCR reads. Of roughly 480,000 distinct CDR3 sequences listed, roughly an eighth are singletons. The sequenced sample was blood. These receptors were collected from a woman aged 25 to 39 with Graves' ophthalmopathy.

This clonotype has a count of ten or more. CDR3 coding DNA: TGCAGCGTTGAAGATCCCTTCAACGGGGGCCAGACCTACGAGCAGTACTTC. Residues: CSVEDPFNGGQTYEQYF. The chain is built from TRBV29-1 and TRBJ2-7; D is perhaps TRBD1 or TRBD2 (6 bases each). The CDR3 has 17 amino acids. Deletions cut 0 bases from V and 2 bases from J, with 20 bases between. Germline V gene data show CDR1 as SQVTM and CDR2 as ANQGSEA.

This clonotype showed up many times. The CDR3 DNA is TGTGCCAGCAGTTCCTCAGGGGACGGCGATCAGCCCCAGCATTTT. It codes for CASSSSGDGDQPQHF. The V call is TRBV28, the J call TRBJ1-5; possibly TRBD1 for D (6 bases). V was pared by 4 bases and J by 5 bases, with 15 bases between. Per the germline V gene, CDR1 is MDHEN and CDR2 is SYDVKM. CDR3 length: 15 residues.

This chain uses TRBV7-3 with TRBJ2-2; tentatively, D is TRBD1 or TRBD2 (5 bases each). This CDR3 has 16 residues. Per germline, CDR1 SGHTA and CDR2 FQGTGA. Between the trimmed V and J ends, which lost 1 base and 1 base, there was a span of 10 bases. This chain's CDR3 is CASSLKGPQNTGELFF. The CDR3 bases are TGTGCCAGCAGCTTAAAGGGACCACAGAACACCGGGGAGCTGTTTTTT.

This clonotype was detected only a few times. V is TRBV3-1 and J is TRBJ1-1; weak D call: TRBD1 (6 bases). The CDR3 is made up of 15 amino acids. The V end lost 4 bases, the J end lost 3 bases, and 15 bases lay between the germline ends. CDR1 and CDR2 from the germline V gene are LGHDT and YNNKEL (reference sequence). CDR3: CASSLSGTQDTEAFF. CDR3 coding DNA: TGTGCCAGCAGCCTATCCGGGACACAAGACACTGAAGCTTTCTTT.

The sample holds many counts of this clonotype. This chain connects TRBV7-9 to TRBJ1-1, with unresolved D. Trimming pared 4 bases from V and 7 bases from J, leaving 13 bases between. CDR3 length equals 13 residues. Germline V gene data show CDR1 as SEHNR and CDR2 as FQNEAQ (reference sequence). This CDR3 is CASSSPVTLEAFF. In DNA form, the CDR3 reads TGTGCCAGCAGCTCCCCTGTGACACTTGAAGCTTTCTTT.

This clonotype was picked up many times. This chain connects TRBV15 to TRBJ2-7; TRBD1 might be the D (6 bases). The V and J ends lost 4 bases and 2 bases respectively, with 15 bases between them. The germline V gene encodes CDR1 LNHNV and CDR2 YYDKDF (reference sequence). This CDR3 region has 15 residues. In DNA form, the CDR3 reads TGTGCCACCAGCAAGATTTCGGGACAACCCTACGAGCAGTACTTC. This codes for CATSKISGQPYEQYF.

The rearrangement links TRBV11-2 to TRBJ2-2, with 9 bases matching TRBD1. V lost 5 bases, J lost 7 bases, and 5 bases stayed unmatched. There are 14 residues in the CDR3. CDR1 and CDR2 (germline): SGHAT, FQNNGV. The CDR3 sequence: CASSQQGASGELFF. Here the CDR3 DNA reads TGTGCCAGCAGCCAACAGGGGGCAAGCGGGGAGCTGTTTTTT.

The CDR3 loop is CSVGDRDEQYF. CDR3 bases: TGCAGCGTAGGGGACAGGGACGAGCAGTACTTC. The V gene is TRBV29-1, the J gene TRBJ2-7; 9 nucleotides agree with TRBD1. Germline CDR1 SQVTM, CDR2 ANQGSEA. V lost 6 bases and J lost 5; bases outside the gene matches: 2. The CDR3 sequence is 11 residues long.

This clonotype has ten or more counts. This chain uses TRBV5-1 with TRBJ1-5; no definite D call. V dropped 0 bases and J dropped 0 bases, with 7 bases sitting between them. The CDR3 is 15 amino acids. Germline V gene lookup returns CDR1 SGHRS and CDR2 YFSETQ. In DNA, the CDR3 is TGCGCCAGCAGCTTGGACGGTTATAGCAATCAGCCCCAGCATTTT. Protein: CASSLDGYSNQPQHF.

This clonotype was recorded at least ten times. This sequence joins TRBV12-3 or TRBV12-4 and TRBJ1-2, with unresolved D. Trimming pared 7 bases from V and 2 bases from J, leaving 14 bases between. CDR3 size: 14 residues. The CDR3 spells CASNRFGSNYGYTF. The CDR3 DNA follows: TGTGCCAGCAACCGGTTTGGGTCCAACTATGGCTACACCTTC.

This clonotype was detected many times. The chain carries TRBV27 and TRBJ2-2; TRBD2 matches 11 bases. J was trimmed by 4 bases and V by 10 bases; bases with no gene match: 5. This CDR3 spans 14 amino acids. Per germline, CDR1 MNHEY and CDR2 SMNVEV (reference sequence). CDR3 coding DNA: TGTGCCATCCGACTAGCGGGAACCACCGGGGAGCTGTTTTTT. Translating gives CAIRLAGTTGELFF.

The chain couples TRBV28 to TRBJ2-5; 10 positions match TRBD2. The CDR3 is made up of 16 amino acids. J was trimmed by 1 base and V by 5 bases; bases with no gene match: 7. The germline CDR1 and CDR2 sequences are MDHEN and SYDVKM. CDR3: CASSTLAGGFQETQYF. The CDR3 nucleotides read TGTGCCAGCAGTACCTTAGCGGGGGGCTTCCAAGAGACCCAGTACTTC.

There are many counts of this clonotype. The chain recombines TRBV7-2 with TRBJ2-7; TRBD1 is a possible D gene (6 bases). With 5 bases removed from V and 3 bases from J, the gap between germline ends came to 14 bases. The CDR3 has 14 residues. Germline V gives CDR1 SGHTA, CDR2 FQGNSA. The CDR3 nucleotides read TGTGCCAGCAGCGGTACAGGGAAAGGCTACGAGCAGTACTTC. It is translated as CASSGTGKGYEQYF.

This clonotype was counted many times. The rearrangement joins TRBV12-3 or TRBV12-4 to TRBJ2-7; tentative D call: TRBD2 (6 bases). The length of the CDR3 is 13 residues. Trimming took 6 bases from V and 3 from J, leaving 12 bases between them. The CDR3 reads CASRGLRDYEQYF. CDR3 DNA sequence: TGTGCCAGCAGGGGACTGAGGGACTACGAGCAGTACTTC.

This clonotype was seen at least ten times. The chain joins TRBV6-5 to TRBJ1-6; no clear D gene. Trimming took off 6 bases at V and 10 bases at J, with 19 bases between the two ends. CDR1 and CDR2 (germline): MNHEY, SVGAGI. The CDR3 is made up of 15 amino acids. The CDR3 loop is CASSRSAAEDSPLHF. CDR3 bases: TGTGCCAGCAGCCGATCGGCAGCTGAGGACTCACCCCTCCACTTT.

Of note for this clonotype: A much larger clone sits a single nucleotide away, making a read error possible. The chain uses TRBV12-3 or TRBV12-4 and TRBJ2-7; TRBD1 might be the D (5 bases). There are 14 residues in the CDR3. The CDR3 bases are TGTGTCAGCAGGCGTAGGGGTGGCAGATCCGAGCAGTACTTC. Its translation: CVSRRRGGRSEQYF.

This clonotype was recorded many times. The chain employs TRBV5-1 and TRBJ2-7; D unresolved. This CDR3 has 12 amino acids. Germline V gene data show CDR1 as SGHRS and CDR2 as YFSETQ. Deletions cut 7 bases from V and 0 bases from J, with 8 bases between. In nucleotides, the CDR3 is TGCGCCAGCTACGATTTCTCCTACGAGCAGTACTTC. Translated, it gives CASYDFSYEQYF.

This clonotype was recorded at least ten times. This chain links TRBV24-1 with TRBJ1-2; 9 bases line up with TRBD1. The junction had 4 bases not matched to a gene; V was cut back by 3 bases and J by 3 bases. This CDR3 region has 15 residues. Germline CDR1 and CDR2: KGHDR and SFDVKD. CDR3 DNA sequence: TGTGCCACCAGTGATGGGGGGGACAGGGACTATGGCTACACCTTC. Its translation is CATSDGGDRDYGYTF.

This clonotype was counted ten times or more. The V and J genes are TRBV27 and TRBJ2-5; D is undetermined. Looked up from germline, CDR1 is MNHEY and CDR2 is SMNVEV (reference sequence). V lost 6 bases, J lost 2 bases, and 7 bases lay in between. There are 12 residues in the CDR3. CDR3 DNA: TGTGCCAGCAGACTCTGGCAAGAGACCCAGTACTTC. This gives the protein CASRLWQETQYF.

This clonotype showed up many times. The chain links TRBV12-3 or TRBV12-4 to TRBJ1-2; D gene unclear. The CDR3 spans 15 residues. Trimming shortened V by 1 base and J by 7 bases, and 16 bases separated the two germline ends. In DNA form, the CDR3 reads TGTGCCAGCAGTTTAGTGAGCCCCCCGAGCGGTGGCTACACCTTC. As protein: CASSLVSPPSGGYTF.

This clonotype was seen ten or more times. The V call is TRBV6-1, the J call TRBJ2-7; 11 bases map to TRBD1. Germline CDR1 MNHNS, CDR2 SASEGT. J lost 3 bases, V lost 7 bases, and 8 bases had no gene match. The CDR3 is 15 residues long. The DNA of the CDR3 is TGTGCCAGCACCCCCTCCGGGACAGGGGGCTACGAGCAGTACTTC. It codes for CASTPSGTGGYEQYF.

This clonotype was seen at least ten times. V gene TRBV6-5 combines with J gene TRBJ1-5; D may be TRBD1 (6 bases). In germline, CDR1 is MNHEY, CDR2 SVGAGI. The CDR3 sequence is 13 residues long. V was trimmed by 6 bases and J by 3 bases, leaving 9 bases between them. CDR3 loop: CASSYRDNQPQHF. CDR3 DNA sequence: TGTGCCAGCAGCTACAGGGACAATCAGCCCCAGCATTTT.

This clonotype has a count of ten or more. J is TRBJ1-5 and V is TRBV28; D uncertain. V was trimmed by 2 bases and J by 2 bases, leaving 10 bases between them. The germline V gene has CDR1 MDHEN and CDR2 SYDVKM. The CDR3 length is 15 residues. Written as DNA, the CDR3 is TGTGCCAGCAGTTTAGTGGGATTGGGCAATCAGCCCCAGCATTTT. As protein: CASSLVGLGNQPQHF.

This clonotype occurred many times. The genes are TRBV12-3 or TRBV12-4 and TRBJ2-7; no clear D gene. V gave up 7 bases and J gave up 3 bases, with 10 bases separating them. The CDR3 consists of 12 residues. The CDR3 DNA is TGTGCCAGCACTTTTTCTAACTACGAGCAGTACTTC. This gives the protein CASTFSNYEQYF.